The source of this TCR beta chain is a study of PD-1 and CTLA-4 blockade in melanoma. This clone was counted a single time. This table comes from immunoSEQ multiplex PCR, and its TCRdb copy is limited to in-frame clones, with some not included. The sample carries approximately 33,000 clones, under 95% recorded once. Unmatched junction bases numbered 1, after V lost 3 bases and J lost 5 bases. The V gene's germline CDR1 is SGHKS and CDR2 YYEKEE (reference sequence). The CDR3 is 12 residues long. V is TRBV5-5 and J is TRBJ2-7; 8 bases map to TRBD1. Source: CD8+ T cells from peripheral blood, taken from a patient given anti-PD-1 treatment. This receptor was obtained from a human donor with melanoma. Here the CDR3 DNA reads TGTGCCAGCAGCTGGGACAGGAACGAGCAGTACTTC. Translating it yields CASSWDRNEQYF.